The 21 T cell receptor beta chains presented below share a single source sample, sequenced in a study of T cells in Graves' hyperthyroidism and ophthalmopathy. Amplified TCR beta CDR3 regions came from RNA transcripts. The HTBI primer set served for first-round RT-PCR of the TCR CDR3. One entry per CDR3 protein, called by TCRdb with MiXCR from the multiplex PCR reads. The table includes 550,000 to 800,000 distinct CDR3 sequences, roughly 17% detected once. What was sequenced was blood. The receptors were gathered from a man in his fifties with Graves' hyperthyroidism.

In its sample, this clonotype was seen many times. The V and J genes are TRBV11-3 and TRBJ2-1; D is perhaps TRBD1 or TRBD2 (5 bases each). CDR1 is SGHNT and CDR2 is YENEEA in the germline V gene. The V and J ends lost 1 base and 10 bases respectively, with 17 bases between them. There are 15 residues in the CDR3. CDR3 region: CASSLALVGAREQFF. The CDR3 DNA sequence: TGTGCCAGCAGCTTAGCACTAGTCGGGGCTAGAGAGCAGTTCTTC.

This clonotype was seen ten or more times. V gene TRBV27 combines with J gene TRBJ1-2; D remains unclear. CDR3 size: 15 residues. Germline loops: CDR1 MNHEY, CDR2 SMNVEV (reference sequence). V was cut by 2 bases and J by 4 bases, with 14 bases left in between. In nucleotides, the CDR3 is TGTGCCAGCAGTTTAAATCGTGGCAGCCTCTATGGCTACACCTTC. Translation gives CASSLNRGSLYGYTF.

The rearrangement uses TRBV6-1 and TRBJ2-1; weak D call: TRBD2 (5 bases). The V end lost 3 bases, the J end lost 4 bases, and 7 bases lay between the germline ends. CDR3 size: 13 residues. Per the germline V gene, CDR1 is MNHNS and CDR2 is SASEGT. This CDR3 reads CASSDGVYNEQFF. In DNA form, the CDR3 reads TGTGCCAGCAGTGACGGGGTTTACAATGAGCAGTTCTTC.

CDR3 nucleotides: TGTGCCAGCTCACCACTTGGGTCACGGGACACTGAAGCTTTCTTT. It codes for CASSPLGSRDTEAFF. The chain couples TRBV18 to TRBJ1-1; D not certain. This CDR3 is 15 amino acids long. The germline V gene encodes CDR1 KGHSH and CDR2 LQKENI. Trimming stripped 1 base from V and 3 bases from J, with 12 bases between.

This clonotype was seen a handful of times. It may be a read error: a sequence one base away is much more abundant. This rearrangement joins TRBV30 to TRBJ1-3, with D possibly being TRBD1 (5 bases). This CDR3 has 15 amino acids. Germline CDR1 GTSNPN, CDR2 SVGIG (reference sequence). CDR3 residues: CVWGRGHNSGNTIYF. DNA for the CDR3: TGTGTCTGGGGACGAGGACACAACTCTGGAAACACCATATATTTT. The variable domain in full, with the rest retrieved from reference TRBV30 and TRBJ1-3, is SQTIHQWPATLVQPVGSPLSLECTVEGTSNPNLYWYRQAAGRGLQLLFYSVGIGQISSEVPQNLSASRPQDRQFILSSKKLLLSDSGFYLCVWGRGHNSGNTIYFGEGSWLTVV.

This clonotype was counted many times. CDR3 nucleotides: TGTGCCAGCAGTTTAACGGGAGTTGCCGGGGAGCTGTTTTTT. It is translated as CASSLTGVAGELFF. The chain links TRBV28 to TRBJ2-2; perhaps TRBD2 as D (6 bases). Germline assignment: CDR1 MDHEN and CDR2 SYDVKM. The CDR3 contains 14 residues. V lost 2 bases, J lost 6 bases, and 10 bases lay in between.

V gene TRBV13 combines with J gene TRBJ2-1; no firm D call. Trimming removed 5 bases from V and 0 bases from J, with 8 bases in between. This CDR3 comprises 14 residues. Germline V gene data show CDR1 as PRHDT and CDR2 as FYEKMQ (reference sequence). The CDR3 bases are TGTGCCAGCAGCCAGAAAGGCTCCTACAATGAGCAGTTCTTC. It translates to CASSQKGSYNEQFF.

This clonotype was seen more than once but under ten times. The chain uses TRBV7-9 and TRBJ2-5, with TRBD2 identical over 9 bases. Germline CDR1 is SEHNR and CDR2 is FQNEAQ (reference sequence). This CDR3 is 14 amino acids long. The V segment lost 3 bases and the J segment 5 bases; nucleotides outside the gene matches: 4. The CDR3 DNA is TGTGCCAGCAGCTTTAGCGGGAGCCCGGAGACCCAGTACTTC. Encoded protein: CASSFSGSPETQYF.

This clonotype appeared a few times. The V gene is TRBV2, the J gene TRBJ1-5, with TRBD1 matching 8 bases. The CDR3 has 14 amino acids. The germline V gene has CDR1 SNHLY and CDR2 FYNNEI. Trimming removed 5 bases from V and 7 bases from J; junction bases left unmatched: 7. CDR3 DNA: TGTGCCAGCAGTCTACAGGGGGGTCGCCAGCCCCAGCATTTT. It encodes CASSLQGGRQPQHF.

This clonotype was seen repeatedly, ten times or more. This chain links TRBV7-3 with TRBJ2-1; 9 bases align to TRBD2. Germline CDR1 and CDR2: SGHTA and FQGTGA. Trimming removed 2 bases from V and 9 bases from J; junction bases left unmatched: 8. The CDR3 sequence is 15 residues long. Here the CDR3 DNA reads TGTGCCAGCAGCTTAGGTGTTAGCGGGAGAACTGAGCAGTTCTTC. Translating it yields CASSLGVSGRTEQFF.

The rearrangement joins TRBV24-1 to TRBJ1-5, with D maybe TRBD1 (5 bases). The CDR3 sequence is 14 residues long. Germline assignment: CDR1 KGHDR and CDR2 SFDVKD. Trimming took 5 bases from V and 6 from J, leaving 13 bases between them. CDR3 protein: CATSAGGFGQPQHF. The CDR3 DNA sequence: TGTGCCACCAGTGCTGGGGGTTTCGGTCAGCCCCAGCATTTT.

This clonotype was recorded many times. The V and J genes are TRBV24-1 and TRBJ2-5, with D tentatively TRBD2 (7 bases). The germline gives CDR1 KGHDR, CDR2 SFDVKD. V lost 3 bases and J lost 6, with 16 bases in between. This CDR3 spans 15 amino acids. Written as DNA, the CDR3 is TGTGCCACCAGTGATCAGCGGGACACCAAGCAGACCCAGTACTTC. Translation gives CATSDQRDTKQTQYF.

J is TRBJ2-7 and V is TRBV7-8; no clear D. Trimming removed 5 bases at V and 7 bases at J, with 12 bases between. Germline CDR1 is SGHVS and CDR2 is FQNEAQ. The CDR3 is 12 amino acids. As DNA, the CDR3 is TGTGCCAGCAGCAACAACCAACAGGAGCAGTACTTC. Its translation: CASSNNQQEQYF. The variable domain in full, completed from reference TRBV7-8 and TRBJ2-7, reads GAGVSQSPRYKVAKRGQDVALRCDPISGHVSLFWYQQALGQGPEFLTYFQNEAQLDKSGLPSDRFFAERPEGSVSTLKIQRTQQEDSAVYLCASSNNQQEQYFGPGTRLTVT.

This clonotype was observed a few times. V and J are TRBV7-2 and TRBJ2-1, with a weak D call TRBD1 (6 bases). This CDR3 is built from 14 residues. Germline CDR1 reads SGHTA; CDR2 reads FQGNSA. With 1 base removed from V and 8 bases from J, the gap between germline ends came to 12 bases. The CDR3 region is CASSLDQGIDEQFF. CDR3 nucleotides: TGTGCCAGCAGCTTAGACCAGGGGATAGATGAGCAGTTCTTC.

Only a few counts were recorded for this clonotype. The V gene is TRBV5-1, the J gene TRBJ2-7; 8 bases agree with TRBD1. Germline V CDR1 and CDR2: SGHRS, YFSETQ. This CDR3 has 14 residues. V was clipped by 4 bases and J by 5 bases; unmatched bases: 8. CDR3 residues: CASSNGQGSDEQYF. The DNA for the CDR3 is TGCGCCAGCAGCAACGGACAGGGTTCAGACGAGCAGTACTTC.

In this sample, this clonotype turned up many times. This chain uses TRBV28 with TRBJ1-4; D remains unclear. This CDR3 has 10 residues. Germline CDR1 and CDR2: MDHEN and SYDVKM. Trimming pared 8 bases from V and 12 bases from J, leaving 10 bases between. The DNA for the CDR3 is TGTGCCAGCGGGCTGAGAGAACTGTTTTTT. Residues: CASGLRELFF.

This clonotype was found many times. This sequence joins TRBV7-3 and TRBJ2-1; D remains ambiguous. Trimming removed 3 bases at V and 8 bases at J, with 11 bases between. CDR3 size: 13 residues. The germline CDR1 and CDR2 sequences are SGHTA and FQGTGA. The CDR3, as DNA: TGTGCCAGCAGCTTGAGCGCCTTAGATGAGCAGTTCTTC. Protein product: CASSLSALDEQFF.

The rearrangement links TRBV12-3 or TRBV12-4 to TRBJ1-5, with 8 bases identical to TRBD1. J was trimmed by 5 bases and V by 9 bases; bases with no gene match: 6. The CDR3 consists of 13 residues. In nucleotides, the CDR3 is TGTGCCAGTTCGACAGGGGAGGATCAGCCCCAGCATTTT. As protein: CASSTGEDQPQHF.

This clonotype was picked up many times. This sequence joins TRBV11-3 and TRBJ2-3, with TRBD2 matching over 8 bases. Germline V gene sequence: CDR1 SGHNT, CDR2 YENEEA. Germline trimming cut 1 base from V and 4 bases from J; bases unmatched to any gene: 13. The CDR3 totals 18 residues. The CDR3 coding sequence is TGTGCCAGCAGCTTAGGGGAGGGGAGCGGGAGAAGCGCAGATACGCAGTATTTT. It yields the protein CASSLGEGSGRSADTQYF.

This clonotype came up many times. The chain links TRBV28 to TRBJ2-1; D ambiguous. CDR3 length: 13 amino acids. The V and J ends lost 2 bases and 7 bases respectively, with 9 bases between them. In germline, CDR1 is MDHEN, CDR2 SYDVKM. The CDR3 spells CASSLVVRNEQFF. DNA for the CDR3: TGTGCCAGCAGTTTAGTGGTCAGAAATGAGCAGTTCTTC.

Remarks on this clonotype: A read error may explain this, as a much larger clone is one base away. The genes are TRBV27 and TRBJ2-1; D uncertain. The CDR3 covers 14 residues. CDR1 is MNHEY, CDR2 SMNVEV, per germline (reference sequence). V lost 5 bases to trimming and J lost 5 bases, with 13 bases between them. The CDR3 DNA reads TGTGCCAGCAGTGCCCGGGTTGCCGACAATGAGCAGTTCTTC. This translates into CASSARVADNEQFF.